This T cell receptor beta chain was retrieved from a study of Graves' ophthalmopathy and Graves' hyperthyroidism. General study points: Blood repertoires reportedly contained most expanded thyroid clonotypes above 0.001 frequency. Ophthalmopathy progression cases were predicted by the model with roughly 71% sensitivity and approximately 76% specificity.

Ophthalmopathy-affected donors exhibited moderate-to-severe activity, CAS ≥3, NOSPECS ≥4, and duration under 3 months. The V gene's germline CDR1 is MNHEY and CDR2 SMNVEV (reference sequence). CDR3 length equals 14 residues. V gave up 6 bases and J gave up 2 bases; unmatched junction bases: 5. Many counts were recorded for this clonotype. Its antigen remains unidentified. RNA transcripts provided the template for amplifying TCR beta CDR3 regions. Second-round multiplex PCR came after a first-round RT-PCR that employed HTBI primers. TCRdb analysed the multiplex PCR reads with MiXCR anew, one entry per CDR3 protein. The sample holds over 450,000 distinct CDR3 sequences, approximately 15% seen once.

The chain employs TRBV27 and TRBJ2-7, with 9 nucleotides matching TRBD2. The sequence was collected from a woman in her thirties with Graves' ophthalmopathy. The sequencing sample was made of blood. The CDR3 DNA reads TGTGCCAGCAGGAGCGGGGGGCTCCCCTACGAGCAGTACTTC. As protein: CASRSGGLPYEQYF.